Listed here are 26 T cell receptor beta chains from one sample, sequenced in a study of cytomegalovirus exposure and HLA in healthy donors. PCR primers comprised 60 Vbeta and 13 Jbeta primers. Data came from immunoSEQ multiplex PCR; TCRdb stores just in-frame clones and leaves some out. Listed are 55,000 to 85,000 clones; roughly 2.6% falls within the top ten. Sequences were obtained from PBMCs. The source of these receptors is a female donor in good health and CMV-seropositive.

CDR3: CASSLYQSNEQFF. CDR3 nucleotide sequence: TGTGCCAGCAGTTTATACCAGTCCAATGAGCAGTTCTTC. This chain connects TRBV6-5 to TRBJ2-1; D is undetermined. The CDR3 length is 13 residues. From germline, CDR1 is MNHEY and CDR2 SVGAGI. Trimming removed 4 bases at V and 6 bases at J, with 10 bases between.

The chain combines TRBV30 with TRBJ1-2, with a weak D call TRBD1 (6 bases). Germline CDR1 GTSNPN, CDR2 SVGIG (reference sequence). V shed 4 bases and J shed 3 bases, with 9 bases lying between them. This CDR3 is built from 12 residues. The CDR3 region has the DNA TGTGCCTGGATGCCAGGGGACTATGGCTACACCTTC. Its translation is CAWMPGDYGYTF.

The chain is built from TRBV4-2 and TRBJ2-5; 7 bases map to TRBD1. This CDR3 comprises 15 residues. Germline values: CDR1 LGHNA, CDR2 YNFKEQ. The trim removed 1 base at V and 5 bases at J, leaving 7 bases unmatched. The CDR3 DNA reads TGTGCCAGCAGCCAAGTAAGGGGGCTTGGGGAGACCCAGTACTTC. Amino acid sequence: CASSQVRGLGETQYF.

The chain has TRBV30 and TRBJ1-1, with D unclear. Per the germline V gene, CDR1 is GTSNPN and CDR2 is SVGIG (reference sequence). V shed 2 bases and J shed 1 base, with 11 bases lying between them. The CDR3 extends over 14 amino acids. In DNA, the CDR3 is TGTGCCTGGAGTATGAACTTCGCGAACACTGAAGCTTTCTTT. This sequence encodes CAWSMNFANTEAFF.

The rearrangement joins TRBV10-3 to TRBJ1-2; 8 bases align to TRBD1. With V trimmed by 8 bases and J by 6 bases, 8 bases remained unmatched. Germline V gene data show CDR1 as ENHRY and CDR2 as SYGVKD. CDR3 length: 13 residues. In nucleotides, the CDR3 is TGTGCCATCGGCAAAGGACAGGGTGATGGCTACACCTTC. Its protein product is CAIGKGQGDGYTF.

The rearrangement links TRBV6-6 to TRBJ2-5; 7 bases align to TRBD1. The V and J ends lost 7 bases and 1 base, in that order; junction bases with no gene match: 12. The CDR3 runs 16 residues. Per the germline V gene, CDR1 is MNHNY and CDR2 is SVGAGI (reference sequence). CDR3 region: CASTSPTGALQETQYF. The CDR3 bases are TGTGCCAGCACCTCACCTACAGGGGCCCTCCAAGAGACCCAGTACTTC.

V is TRBV28 and J is TRBJ1-2; 9 nucleotides align to TRBD1. V lost 5 bases, J lost 4 bases, and 8 bases stayed unmatched. Germline CDR1 reads MDHEN; CDR2 reads SYDVKM. The CDR3 is made up of 15 amino acids. This chain's CDR3 is CASSGRTGAGYGYTF. Here the CDR3 DNA reads TGTGCCAGCAGTGGAAGGACAGGGGCCGGCTATGGCTACACCTTC.

V is TRBV30 and J is TRBJ1-2; no clear D. V gave up 3 bases and J gave up 2 bases, with 7 bases separating them. Germline CDR1 GTSNPN, CDR2 SVGIG (reference sequence). The CDR3 loop spans 12 amino acids. CDR3 in DNA: TGTGCCTGGAGCGGAGGGAACTATGGCTACACCTTC. Protein sequence: CAWSGGNYGYTF.

The chain employs TRBV28 and TRBJ1-3, with TRBD1 as a possible D gene (5 bases). Germline V gene data show CDR1 as MDHEN and CDR2 as SYDVKM. The CDR3 sequence is 15 residues long. Trimming stripped 5 bases from V and 0 bases from J, with 11 bases between. The CDR3 bases are TGTGCCAGCAGTCTCAGGGCTACCTCTGGAAACACCATATATTTT. It yields the protein CASSLRATSGNTIYF. The variable domain in full, completed from reference TRBV28 and TRBJ1-3, reads DVKVTQSSRYLVKRTGEKVFLECVQDMDHENMFWYRQDPGLGLRLIYFSYDVKMKEKGDIPEGYSVSREKKERFSLILESASTNQTSMYLCASSLRATSGNTIYFGEGSWLTVV.

The CDR3 here is CAISTGDTEAFF. As DNA, the CDR3 is TGTGCCATCAGTACAGGGGACACTGAAGCTTTCTTT. V usage is TRBV10-3 and J usage is TRBJ1-1; TRBD1 aligns across 7 bases. Losses at the gene ends were 5 bases for V and 3 bases for J; bases not matched to a gene: 0. This CDR3 has 12 residues. Germline CDR1 and CDR2: ENHRY and SYGVKD.

V gene TRBV28 combines with J gene TRBJ1-1; D not resolved. The CDR3 has 13 amino acids. Trimming removed 5 bases from V and 4 bases from J, with 11 bases in between. Germline loops: CDR1 MDHEN, CDR2 SYDVKM. CDR3 nucleotides: TGTGCCAGCAGTAAAAGGCGGAGCACTGAAGCTTTCTTT. Translation: CASSKRRSTEAFF.

The chain uses TRBV13 and TRBJ2-2; 8 bases map to TRBD1. In germline, CDR1 is PRHDT, CDR2 FYEKMQ (reference sequence). With 2 bases clipped from V and 3 bases from J, the junction kept 2 bases outside the gene matches. This CDR3 region has 15 residues. The CDR3 nucleotides are TGTGCCAGCAGCTTACTGGACAGGGACACCGGGGAGCTGTTTTTT. This codes for CASSLLDRDTGELFF.

The V gene is TRBV4-3, the J gene TRBJ2-6; unclear D gene. Germline loops: CDR1 LGHNA, CDR2 YSLEER. The CDR3 runs to 19 residues. V dropped 1 base and J dropped 0 bases, with 16 bases sitting between them. CDR3 loop: CASSQAIASANSGANVLTF. The CDR3 coding sequence is TGCGCCAGCAGCCAAGCTATCGCCAGCGCGAACTCTGGGGCCAACGTCCTGACTTTC.

The gene calls are TRBV30 and TRBJ1-6, with 12 nucleotides matching TRBD1. Germline V gene lookup returns CDR1 GTSNPN and CDR2 SVGIG (reference sequence). The CDR3 length is 17 residues. Unmatched junction bases numbered 8, after V lost 1 base and J lost 7 bases. The DNA for the CDR3 is TGTGCCTGGAGTGAAAGGGGGACAGGGGGCGTCAATTCACCCCTCCACTTT. This encodes CAWSERGTGGVNSPLHF.

The chain joins TRBV28 to TRBJ1-3, with a tentative D call TRBD1 (6 bases). The CDR3 has 14 residues. V was pared by 2 bases and J by 2 bases, with 7 bases between. Per germline, CDR1 MDHEN and CDR2 SYDVKM. The CDR3 DNA follows: TGTGCCAGCAGTTTAGGGGGCACTGGAAACACCATATATTTT. It translates to CASSLGGTGNTIYF.

The chain uses TRBV2 and TRBJ1-5; 9 bases align to TRBD1. Per germline, CDR1 SNHLY and CDR2 FYNNEI. The V gene end was trimmed by 8 bases and the J gene end by 4 bases; junction bases not matched to a gene: 6. The CDR3 spans 14 residues. The CDR3 region has the DNA TGTGCCAGCGGGGGGACAGGGTCAAATCAGCCCCAGCATTTT. Amino acid sequence: CASGGTGSNQPQHF. Full variable domain (rest looked up from reference TRBV2 and TRBJ1-5): EPEVTQTPSHQVTQMGQEVILRCVPISNHLYFYWYRQILGQKVEFLVSFYNNEISEKSEIFDDQFSVERPDGSNFTLKIRSTKLEDSAMYFCASGGTGSNQPQHFGDGTRLSIL.

The rearrangement links TRBV5-4 to TRBJ1-6, with D perhaps matching TRBD1 (6 bases). The CDR3 totals 14 residues. Germline V gene lookup returns CDR1 SGHNT and CDR2 YYREEE (reference sequence). The V end lost 4 bases, the J end lost 7 bases, and 12 bases lay between the germline ends. CDR3 sequence reads: CASSRGDTNSPLHF. Here the CDR3 DNA reads TGTGCCAGCAGCAGAGGGGACACCAATTCACCCCTCCACTTT.

The chain links TRBV6-5 to TRBJ1-4; 7 nucleotides align to TRBD1. Germline CDR1 and CDR2: MNHEY and SVGAGI. The CDR3 covers 15 residues. V lost 2 bases to trimming and J lost 3 bases; unmatched junction nucleotides: 3. CDR3 in DNA: TGTGCCAGCAGTTACGAGAGGGGGCCTAATGAAAAACTGTTTTTT. Its translation is CASSYERGPNEKLFF.

V usage is TRBV5-1 and J usage is TRBJ2-7; maybe TRBD1 (7 bases). Germline loops: CDR1 SGHRS, CDR2 YFSETQ. V lost 0 bases, J lost 7 bases, and 14 bases lay in between. This CDR3 is built from 14 residues. CDR3 sequence (DNA): TGCGCCAGCAGCTTGGCCGGAGGGGGCTTGGAGCAGTACTTC. Translation: CASSLAGGGLEQYF.

V usage is TRBV6-5 and J usage is TRBJ2-1; TRBD2 matches at 9 bases. The CDR3 is made up of 14 amino acids. Trimming took 7 bases from V and 6 from J; bases not matched to a gene: 7. Germline CDR1 is MNHEY and CDR2 is SVGAGI. CDR3 sequence reads: CASTREGGVNEQFF. DNA of the CDR3: TGTGCCAGCACGCGGGAGGGAGGGGTCAATGAGCAGTTCTTC.

This chain uses TRBV30 with TRBJ2-7, with a tentative D call TRBD2 (5 bases). The V gene's germline CDR1 is GTSNPN and CDR2 SVGIG (reference sequence). The V end lost 7 bases, the J end lost 4 bases, and 26 bases lay between the germline ends. This CDR3 has 16 amino acids. CDR3 nucleotide sequence: TGTGCCTACAAACCCCGCCGCGGGCCCCGAACTTACGAGCAGTACTTC. It codes for CAYKPRRGPRTYEQYF.

The CDR3 DNA reads as TGTGCCATCAGTGACCTGGAGGGCCCTCCCGGTTCACCCCTCCACTTT. This codes for CAISDLEGPPGSPLHF. The chain recombines TRBV10-3 with TRBJ1-6; D call uncertain. The germline V gene encodes CDR1 ENHRY and CDR2 SYGVKD. The ends were cut back, 3 bases at V and 9 bases at J, with 18 bases in the middle. The CDR3 loop spans 16 amino acids.

The V and J genes are TRBV4-3 and TRBJ1-4; no reliable D call. V was pared by 0 bases and J by 10 bases, with 12 bases between. This CDR3 spans 14 amino acids. Germline V gene data show CDR1 as LGHNA and CDR2 as YSLEER. The chain's CDR3 is CASSQDLTPGKLFF. The CDR3 DNA reads TGCGCCAGCAGCCAAGACCTGACACCCGGAAAACTGTTTTTT.

The chain links TRBV27 to TRBJ2-4; a weak D match, TRBD2 (6 bases). The CDR3 extends over 15 amino acids. The V gene lost 5 bases and the J gene lost 4 bases, with 15 bases spanning the gap. The germline gives CDR1 MNHEY, CDR2 SMNVEV (reference sequence). The CDR3 DNA reads as TGTGCCAGCAGTGTTATCGGACGGGGGAAAAACATTCAGTACTTC. It codes for CASSVIGRGKNIQYF.

The chain uses TRBV5-1 and TRBJ2-2; TRBD1 is a possible D gene (6 bases). The CDR3 is 15 residues long. Trimming removed 4 bases at V and 2 bases at J, with 12 bases between. Germline V gene lookup returns CDR1 SGHRS and CDR2 YFSETQ. This CDR3 reads CASSPQDSNTGELFF. CDR3 bases: TGCGCCAGCAGCCCGCAGGACAGCAACACCGGGGAGCTGTTTTTT.

This chain connects TRBV6-1 to TRBJ2-1; D perhaps matches TRBD2 (5 bases). Germline lookup yields CDR1 MNHNS and CDR2 SASEGT. The CDR3 is 14 residues long. Trimming left V 7 bases short and J 5 bases short, with 15 bases between. This CDR3 is CASIAREMDNEQFF. DNA of the CDR3: TGTGCCAGCATCGCAAGGGAGATGGACAATGAGCAGTTCTTC.